This T cell receptor (beta chain) derives from a study of Graves' ophthalmopathy and Graves' hyperthyroidism. For the study at large: In this cohort's terms, stable hyperthyroidism meant no ophthalmopathy by 18 months of follow-up. Study-wide results and caveats: The blood repertoire also included most expanded thyroid clonotypes above 0.001 frequency. Sensitivity reached roughly 71% and specificity around 72% when the model predicted ophthalmopathy progression.

The sequenced template was RNA, covering the TCR beta CDR3 region. The library came from an HTBI-primed first-round RT-PCR and a second-round multiplex PCR. TCRdb analysed the multiplex PCR reads with MiXCR anew, one entry per CDR3 protein. Of about 590,000 distinct CDR3 sequences listed, less than 45% are singletons. Reliance was placed on clinical symptoms, serum thyroxine, TRAb, thyroid ultrasound and orbital computed tomography for diagnosis. Ten or more counts support this clonotype. What it binds is unknown. This clonotype was sampled from an adult man with Graves' hyperthyroidism. Specimen: peripheral blood or thyroid tissue (not recorded which).

CDR3 nucleotide sequence: TGTGCCAGCATTTCCTACAGGGTGGACCAGCCCCAGCATTTT. Encoded protein: CASISYRVDQPQHF. The chain links TRBV28 to TRBJ1-5; D possibly corresponds to TRBD1 (6 bases). V gave up 7 bases and J gave up 7 bases, with 17 bases separating them. Germline CDR1 reads MDHEN; CDR2 reads SYDVKM. This CDR3 has 14 amino acids.